The T cell receptor (beta chain) described here comes from a study of resident and recirculating memory T cells in vitiligo. Study background: No cells were sorted; samples were homogenized just before genomic DNA extraction. Study-wide results and caveats: TCR sequences were not conserved across biopsy sites or patients.

Here immunoSEQ multiplex PCR was the method, and the copy in TCRdb shows in-frame clones only, minus some. The sample contains tens of thousands of clones, roughly 94% of which appear only once. On this clone itself: Antigen: not known.

Germline CDR1 SGDLS, CDR2 YYNGEE. V was pared by 0 bases and J by 9 bases, with 6 bases of the junction left unmatched. CDR3 length: 14 residues. J is TRBJ2-1 and V is TRBV9, with 7 bases aligning to TRBD1. This TCR was sampled from a male donor with vitiligo. Material: blood. CDR3: CASSVGQGSGEQFF. Written as DNA, the CDR3 is TGTGCCAGCAGCGTAGGACAGGGAAGTGGTGAGCAGTTCTTC.